This T cell receptor beta chain was identified during a study of OX40 agonist ivuxolimab in advanced cancers. Points on this clone: The antigen remains undetermined.

Trimming cost V 1 base and J 0 bases, with 9 bases left between them. Germline values: CDR1 LGHNA, CDR2 YSLEER. The CDR3 consists of 16 residues. Sequencing used immunoSEQ multiplex PCR; TCRdb keeps in-frame clones, though not all of them. Of roughly 12,000 clones listed, about 93% are singletons. Notes on the study in general: At 0.1 to 3.0 mg/kg, CD4+ and CD8+ blood T cells expanded clonally by week 6. Among the lowest levels of clonal expansion were found in partial responders at 0.1-3.0 mg/kg.

The material sequenced was CD4+ or CD8+ T cells sorted from blood, taken in a trial of the OX40 agonist ivuxolimab. This receptor was identified in an adult with an advanced solid tumor such as melanoma, head and neck, liver or kidney cancer. The J gene is TRBJ1-4, the V gene TRBV4-3; D not resolved. CDR3 residues: CASSQVWRATNEKLFF. The CDR3 DNA reads as TGCGCCAGCAGCCAAGTCTGGAGGGCAACTAATGAAAAACTGTTTTTT.